This TCR beta chain was sequenced during a study of cytomegalovirus exposure and HLA in healthy donors. The PCR contained 60 Vbeta and 13 Jbeta primers. The data were produced by immunoSEQ multiplex PCR, yet TCRdb's version contains in-frame clones alone and is incomplete. This sample's table has about 150,000 clones. Sequenced input: PBMCs. The clonotype was recovered from a woman between 50 and 59 years old in good health and CMV-seronegative.

CDR3 coding DNA: TGCGCCAGCAGCCCTCCGACCGGACAGGGTTCGGTCAAGTACTTC. It encodes CASSPPTGQGSVKYF. V gene TRBV5-1 combines with J gene TRBJ2-7; 8 nucleotides match TRBD1. The CDR3 extends over 15 amino acids. Germline V gene lookup returns CDR1 SGHRS and CDR2 YFSETQ. V gave up 4 bases and J gave up 11 bases; unmatched junction bases: 17.